The T cell receptor beta chain under discussion was sequenced for a study of T cells after yellow fever vaccination. TCRdb reprocessed the 5' RACE reads via MiXCR and lists one record per CDR3 protein. The sample lists 300,000 or so distinct CDR3 sequences, over 10% occurring once. Ten or more counts support this clonotype. The antigen remains undetermined. Points from the study as a whole: Abundant bulk-population clonotypes could contaminate the FACS-sorted repertoires. The study re-detected most primary-vaccination clones after the booster (under 97% CD4, approximately 88% CD8).

The sequence came from a man aged 25-40 years who received the YFV17D yellow fever vaccine. The sequenced sample was CD4+ T cells sorted from PBMCs, obtained 45 days after the yellow fever booster vaccination.

CDR3 sequence: CATDGENTDTQYF. The CDR3 nucleotides are TGTGCCACCGACGGAGAAAACACAGATACGCAGTATTTT. The chain employs TRBV12-3 or TRBV12-4 and TRBJ2-3; no firm D call. V shed 10 bases and J shed 2 bases, with 13 bases lying between them. The CDR3 sequence is 13 residues long.